This T cell receptor (beta chain) was captured in a study of shared clonotypes between healthy human individuals. Study overall: The cohort had two women and a few men, ages 18 to 49.

The sample holds a few counts of this clone. At the DNA level, this CDR3 is encoded by other sequences in the same sample as well. This CDR3 region has 15 residues. Germline lookup yields CDR1 KGHSH and CDR2 LQKENI. The germline V and J ends were trimmed by 0 bases and 1 base, with 7 bases remaining between them. In the original analysis: ImmunoSEQ sequences covered only the junction and lacked quality scores; filtering therefore differed. Produced via immunoSEQ multiplex PCR; TCRdb's table is partial and in-frame only. V and J calls and clone size are those listed in that table; D and trimming were worked out from the DNA. The sample holds about 2 million clones, 85% to 95% seen once. Nashville, Tennessee was home to all donors, each a Caucasian adult.

Specimen: naive CD4+ T cells sorted from blood. As to subset: CD45RA+ positively selected. The receptor was derived from a man aged 18 to 29 in good health. The chain links TRBV18 to TRBJ1-5, with D tentatively TRBD1 (6 bases). The CDR3 sequence: CASSPPGQSNQPQHF. The CDR3 DNA follows: TGTGCCAGCTCACCACCGGGACAAAGCAATCAGCCCCAGCATTTT.